What follows describes a single T cell receptor (beta chain). The source of the sample is a study of blood T cell repertoires in COVID-19. Turning to the study itself: The cDNA or gDNA used as material had been derived from T cells, B-cell-depleted T cells, or PBMCs.

Profiling relied on immunoSEQ multiplex PCR, and the TCRdb table lists in-frame clones only, not all of them. The sample holds approximately 65,000 clones, 80% to 90% seen once. Germline CDR1 MGHRA, CDR2 YSYEKL. Trimming took off 3 bases at V and 4 bases at J, with 18 bases between the two ends. This CDR3 is built from 16 residues. The rearrangement links TRBV4-1 to TRBJ1-1; D possibly corresponds to TRBD1 (5 bases). Material for sequencing was PBMCs or T cells enriched from blood (not recorded which). This TCR was recovered from a woman aged 40 to 50 with acute COVID-19. CDR3 sequence reads: CASSQLAVRAGTEAFF. The CDR3 DNA sequence: TGCGCCAGCAGCCAGCTAGCGGTCAGGGCGGGCACTGAAGCTTTCTTT.